These T cell receptor beta chains were read from a single sample in a study of T-cell reconstitution after alpha-beta-depleted transplantation in children. TCRdb reprocessed the PCR reads with MiXCR, giving one entry per CDR3 protein. The top ten clones hold under 40% of a sample with about 110,000 distinct CDR3 sequences, 9% to 12% of them seen once. The specimen was PBMCs, collected before TCRalphabeta/CD19-depleted stem cell transplant. These receptors all come from a boy aged 2 to 10 with acute lymphoblastic leukemia, due to receive a stem cell transplant. The CDR3 runs from the conserved cysteine through the conserved F or W. Fields, in order: clone size, D gene, J gene, V gene, CDR3 protein, CDR3 DNA. The D gene is left open where the match is weak. Clone size is shown for a subset of rows, as once, few, many or a class of expanded clone.

many,NA,TRBJ2-2,TRBV5-1,CASSLVTYTGELFF,TGCGCCAGCAGCTTGGTGACATACACCGGGGAGCTGTTTTTT
NA,TRBD2,TRBJ2-1,TRBV4-2,CASSQEGTSVDEQFF,TGTGCCAGCAGCCAAGAAGGGACTAGCGTTGATGAGCAGTTCTTC
many,TRBD2,TRBJ2-1,TRBV20-1,CSAPLAEDIGDEQFF,TGCAGTGCTCCCCTAGCGGAGGATATCGGGGATGAGCAGTTCTTC
many,TRBD2,TRBJ2-3,TRBV6-5,CASSVSSGAGTDTQYF,TGTGCCAGCTCTGTTTCTAGCGGGGCCGGAACAGATACGCAGTATTTT
few,NA,TRBJ1-4,TRBV11-3,CASSSGLLLGWEKLFF,TGTGCCAGCAGCTCCGGGCTTTTACTAGGTTGGGAAAAACTGTTTTTT
many,NA,TRBJ1-2,TRBV18,CASSPRSLNYGYTF,TGTGCCAGCTCACCCCGATCGCTTAACTATGGCTACACCTTC
many,NA,TRBJ1-3,TRBV12-3/TRBV12-4,CASSQDKPGNTIYF,TGTGCCAGCAGCCAGGACAAGCCTGGAAACACCATATATTTT
NA,TRBD2,TRBJ2-4,TRBV15,CATSRARLAVAKNIQYF,TGTGCCACCAGCAGAGCTCGGCTAGCGGTAGCCAAAAACATTCAGTACTTC
few,TRBD1,TRBJ2-7,TRBV5-1,CASSPGTGRSYEQYF,TGCGCCAGCAGCCCTGGGACAGGGAGATCCTACGAGCAGTACTTC
NA,TRBD2,TRBJ2-1,TRBV7-9,CASSERTSGRIEQFF,TGTGCCAGCAGCGAGCGGACTAGCGGGAGAATTGAGCAGTTCTTC
few,NA,TRBJ2-7,TRBV7-9,CASSLAAHYEQYF,TGTGCCAGCAGCTTAGCGGCTCACTACGAGCAGTACTTC
few,NA,TRBJ2-2,TRBV11-2,CASSLGIGELFF,TGTGCCAGCAGCTTAGGGATCGGGGAGCTGTTTTTT
NA,TRBD2,TRBJ2-1,TRBV15,CATSRALAGGHNEQFF,TGTGCCACCAGCAGAGCCCTAGCGGGAGGCCACAATGAGCAGTTCTTC
many,NA,TRBJ2-7,TRBV12-3/TRBV12-4,CASRPGQQLSYEQYF,TGTGCCAGCAGGCCCGGACAGCAGCTCTCCTACGAGCAGTACTTC
few,NA,TRBJ2-1,TRBV28,CASSKTRTHREQFF,TGTGCCAGCAGCAAGACTAGAACCCACCGGGAGCAGTTCTTC
many,TRBD2,TRBJ2-3,TRBV5-1,CASSPGLAGGKTDTQYF,TGCGCCAGCAGCCCGGGACTAGCGGGAGGGAAGACAGATACGCAGTATTTT
many,NA,TRBJ2-7,TRBV7-9,CASSLNNARMIEQYF,TGTGCCAGCAGCTTGAATAATGCCCGAATGATAGAGCAGTACTTC
few,TRBD2,TRBJ2-2,TRBV18,CASSPRGVLAGVIGELFF,TGTGCCAGCTCACCACGAGGGGTCCTAGCGGGAGTCATCGGGGAGCTGTTTTTT
few,NA,TRBJ1-5,TRBV5-8,CASRGSFNQPQHF,TGTGCCAGCAGGGGGTCCTTCAATCAGCCCCAGCATTTT
few,TRBD2,TRBJ2-3,TRBV5-1,CASSLFAPGLAGGGSTDTQYF,TGCGCCAGCAGCTTGTTCGCCCCGGGACTAGCGGGGGGAGGGAGCACAGATACGCAGTATTTT
NA,NA,TRBJ2-1,TRBV12-5,CASGFTSWNEQFF,TGTGCTAGTGGGTTTACGAGTTGGAATGAGCAGTTCTTC
NA,NA,TRBJ1-3,TRBV6-6,CASRAEGNTIYF,TGTGCCAGCAGGGCGGAGGGGAACACCATATATTTT
many,TRBD2,TRBJ2-7,TRBV20-1,CSAHEGRGAYEQYF,TGCAGTGCCCACGAGGGGCGGGGGGCCTACGAGCAGTACTTC
NA,TRBD2,TRBJ2-1,TRBV7-6,CASSLYGTSGILVYNEQFF,TGTGCCAGCAGCTTATATGGGACTAGCGGGATTTTGGTCTACAATGAGCAGTTCTTC
NA,NA,TRBJ1-1,TRBV5-1,CASSGGYTEAFF,TGCGCCAGCAGCGGGGGCTACACTGAAGCTTTCTTT
NA,TRBD1,TRBJ2-3,TRBV20-1,CSANRDRLSLEQYF,TGCAGTGCTAACCGGGACAGGCTTTCCCTTGAGCAGTATTTT
NA,NA,TRBJ2-7,TRBV28,CASRKGDYEQYF,TGTGCCAGCAGAAAGGGGGACTACGAGCAGTACTTC
many,NA,TRBJ1-2,TRBV18,CASSAASANYGYTF,TGTGCCAGCTCGGCGGCCAGCGCTAACTATGGCTACACCTTC
NA,TRBD1,TRBJ1-5,TRBV20-1,CSAGDDRENQPQHF,TGCAGTGCTGGCGACGACAGGGAGAATCAGCCCCAGCATTTT
few,NA,TRBJ2-7,TRBV3-1,CASSLAYSEQYF,TGTGCCAGCAGCCTTGCCTACAGCGAGCAGTACTTC
NA,NA,TRBJ2-3,TRBV20-1,CSARDGRASTDTQYF,TGCAGTGCTAGAGATGGGCGGGCTAGCACAGATACGCAGTATTTT
few,TRBD1,TRBJ1-1,TRBV6-4,CASSDSTGENTEAFF,TGTGCCAGCAGTGACTCGACAGGGGAGAATACTGAAGCTTTCTTT
many,NA,TRBJ1-2,TRBV6-5,CASTNGGHRNYGYTF,TGTGCCAGCACCAACGGAGGCCACCGAAACTATGGCTACACCTTC
few,NA,TRBJ2-6,TRBV6-1,CASSEKGFSGANVLTF,TGTGCCAGCAGCGAGAAGGGCTTTTCTGGGGCCAACGTCCTGACTTTC
many,NA,TRBJ2-2,TRBV5-1,CASSSINQPPGELFF,TGCGCCAGCAGCTCAATAAACCAACCGCCCGGGGAGCTGTTTTTT
few,TRBD1,TRBJ2-5,TRBV6-1,CASRQGWQETQYF,TGTGCCAGCAGACAGGGGTGGCAAGAGACCCAGTACTTC
NA,NA,TRBJ2-7,TRBV30,CAWSRSHEQYF,TGTGCCTGGAGTAGGTCCCACGAGCAGTACTTC
few,NA,TRBJ2-3,TRBV11-2,CASSLDRGPDTQYF,TGTGCCAGCAGCTTAGATCGGGGACCGGATACGCAGTATTTT
NA,NA,TRBJ2-3,TRBV20-1,CSASSKHTQYF,TGCAGTGCTTCCAGTAAGCATACGCAGTATTTT
NA,NA,TRBJ1-3,TRBV5-1,CASRDAGSGNTIYF,TGCGCCAGCAGGGACGCGGGGTCCGGAAACACCATATATTTT
many,TRBD1,TRBJ2-1,TRBV7-6,CASSPQQGVAYNEQFF,TGTGCCAGCAGCCCCCAACAGGGGGTAGCTTACAATGAGCAGTTCTTC
NA,TRBD2,TRBJ2-1,TRBV10-2,CASGGPSGYGEQFF,TGCGCCAGCGGGGGACCTAGCGGCTATGGGGAGCAGTTCTTC
few,NA,TRBJ2-7,TRBV21-1,CASSARDRAHEQYF,TGTGCCAGCAGCGCCCGGGACAGGGCCCACGAGCAGTACTTC
few,TRBD1,TRBJ2-7,TRBV2,CASNQQGVSYEQYF,TGTGCCAGCAACCAACAGGGGGTCTCCTACGAGCAGTACTTC
many,TRBD2,TRBJ2-3,TRBV20-1,CSPPGLAGGGDTQYF,TGCAGCCCACCGGGACTAGCGGGAGGTGGAGATACGCAGTATTTT
many,TRBD2,TRBJ2-7,TRBV20-1,CSASAYTSGDSYEQYF,TGCAGTGCTAGTGCCTACACTAGCGGGGACTCCTACGAGCAGTACTTC
NA,TRBD2,TRBJ2-3,TRBV5-1,CASSYETGRADTQYF,TGCGCCAGCAGCTACGAGACCGGGAGGGCAGATACGCAGTATTTT
few,NA,TRBJ2-1,TRBV10-3,CAIGTTNEQFF,TGTGCCATCGGGACGACCAATGAGCAGTTCTTC
many,TRBD1,TRBJ1-4,TRBV12-3/TRBV12-4,CASSWTGDNNEKLFF,TGTGCCAGCAGCTGGACAGGAGACAATAATGAAAAACTGTTTTTT
NA,TRBD2,TRBJ2-5,TRBV29-1,CSVGQAGGETQYF,TGCAGCGTCGGTCAAGCGGGAGGAGAGACCCAGTACTTC
many,TRBD2,TRBJ2-2,TRBV5-1,CASHMGGPSTGELFF,TGCGCCTCCCACATGGGAGGGCCGAGCACCGGGGAGCTGTTTTTT
NA,TRBD1,TRBJ2-1,TRBV4-2,CASSPPQTGKNEQFF,TGTGCCAGCAGCCCACCACAGACAGGGAAAAATGAGCAGTTCTTC
many,NA,TRBJ2-5,TRBV7-7,CASSPLGGGETQYF,TGTGCCAGCAGCCCCTTGGGAGGGGGGGAGACCCAGTACTTC
NA,NA,TRBJ2-7,TRBV3-1,CASSQSDRPLVYEQYF,TGTGCCAGCAGCCAATCAGACAGGCCCCTGGTCTACGAGCAGTACTTC
few,NA,TRBJ2-7,TRBV27,CASSLRGPYYEQYF,TGTGCCAGCAGTTTAAGAGGTCCCTACTACGAGCAGTACTTC